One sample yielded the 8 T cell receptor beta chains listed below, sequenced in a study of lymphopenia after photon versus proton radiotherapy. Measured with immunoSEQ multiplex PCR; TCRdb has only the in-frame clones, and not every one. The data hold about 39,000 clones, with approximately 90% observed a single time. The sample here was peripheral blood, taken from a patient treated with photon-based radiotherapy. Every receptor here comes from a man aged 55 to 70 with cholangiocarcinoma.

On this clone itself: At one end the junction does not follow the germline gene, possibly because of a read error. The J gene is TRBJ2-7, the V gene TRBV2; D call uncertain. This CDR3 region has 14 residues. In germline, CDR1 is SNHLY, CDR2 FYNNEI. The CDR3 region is CASSEFRSRYEQCF. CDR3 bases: TGTGCCAGCAGTGAGTTCAGATCCCGGTACGAGCAGTGCTTC.

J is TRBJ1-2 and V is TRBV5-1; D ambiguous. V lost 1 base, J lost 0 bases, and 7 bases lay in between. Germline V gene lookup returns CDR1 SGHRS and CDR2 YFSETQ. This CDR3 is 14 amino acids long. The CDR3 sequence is CASSLNSANYGYTF. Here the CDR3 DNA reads TGCGCCAGCAGCTTGAACAGTGCTAACTATGGCTACACCTTC.

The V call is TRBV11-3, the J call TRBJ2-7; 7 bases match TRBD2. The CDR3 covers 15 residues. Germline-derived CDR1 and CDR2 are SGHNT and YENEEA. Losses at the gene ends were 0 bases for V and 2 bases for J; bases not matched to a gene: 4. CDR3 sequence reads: CASSLDAGAAYEQYF. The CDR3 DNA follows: TGTGCCAGCAGCTTAGATGCGGGAGCCGCCTACGAGCAGTACTTC. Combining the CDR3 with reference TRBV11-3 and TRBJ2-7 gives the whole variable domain EAGVVQSPRYKIIEKKQPVAFWCNPISGHNTLYWYLQNLGQGPELLIRYENEEAVDDSQLPKDRFSAERLKGVDSTLKIQPAELGDSAVYLCASSLDAGAAYEQYFGPGTRLTVT.

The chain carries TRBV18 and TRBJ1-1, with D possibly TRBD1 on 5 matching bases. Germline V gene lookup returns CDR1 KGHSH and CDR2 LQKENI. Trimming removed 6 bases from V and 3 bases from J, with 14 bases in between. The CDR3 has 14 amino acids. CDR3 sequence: CASSTQGSDTEAFF. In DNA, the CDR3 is TGTGCCAGCTCCACCCAGGGTTCGGACACTGAAGCTTTCTTT.

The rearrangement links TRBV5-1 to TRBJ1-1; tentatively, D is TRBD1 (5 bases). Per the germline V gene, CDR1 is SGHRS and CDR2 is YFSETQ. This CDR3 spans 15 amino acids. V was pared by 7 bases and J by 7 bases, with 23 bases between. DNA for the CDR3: TGCGCCAGCGTGAAGGACATTGTTTCGGGTGATGAAGCTTTCTTT. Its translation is CASVKDIVSGDEAFF.

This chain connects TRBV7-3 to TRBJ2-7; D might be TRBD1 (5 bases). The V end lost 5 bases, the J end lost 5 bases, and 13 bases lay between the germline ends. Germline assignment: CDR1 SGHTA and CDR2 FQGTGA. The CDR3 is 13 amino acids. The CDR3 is CASSKQVEDEQYF. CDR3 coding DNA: TGTGCCAGCAGCAAACAGGTTGAGGACGAGCAGTACTTC.

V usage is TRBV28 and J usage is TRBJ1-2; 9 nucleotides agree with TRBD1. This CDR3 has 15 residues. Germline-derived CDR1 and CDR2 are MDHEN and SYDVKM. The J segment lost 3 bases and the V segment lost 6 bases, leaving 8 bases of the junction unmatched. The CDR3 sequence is CASSMGQGRYYGYTF. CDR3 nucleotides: TGTGCCAGCAGCATGGGACAGGGCAGATACTATGGCTACACCTTC.

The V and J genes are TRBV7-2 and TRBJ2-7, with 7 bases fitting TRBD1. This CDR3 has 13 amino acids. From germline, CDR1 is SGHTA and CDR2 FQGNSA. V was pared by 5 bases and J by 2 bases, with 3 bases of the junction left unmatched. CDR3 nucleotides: TGTGCCAGCAGCATAGACAGGGCCTACGAGCAGTACTTC. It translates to CASSIDRAYEQYF.